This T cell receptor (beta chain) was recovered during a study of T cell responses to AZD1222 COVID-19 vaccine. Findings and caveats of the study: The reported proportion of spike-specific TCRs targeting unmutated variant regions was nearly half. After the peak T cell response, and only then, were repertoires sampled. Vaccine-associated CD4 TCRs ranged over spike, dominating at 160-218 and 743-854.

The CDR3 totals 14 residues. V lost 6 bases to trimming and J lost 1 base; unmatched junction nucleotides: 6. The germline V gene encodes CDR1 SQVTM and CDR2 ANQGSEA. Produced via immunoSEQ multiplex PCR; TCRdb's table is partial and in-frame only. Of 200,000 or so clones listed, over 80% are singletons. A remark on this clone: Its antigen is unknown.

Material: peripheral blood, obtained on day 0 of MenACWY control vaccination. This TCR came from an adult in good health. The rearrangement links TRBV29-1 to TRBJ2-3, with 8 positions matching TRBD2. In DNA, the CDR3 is TGCAGCGTGGCAGCGGGAGATGGCACAGATACGCAGTATTTT. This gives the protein CSVAAGDGTDTQYF.